A few counts support the clone carrying this TCR beta chain. These data belong to a study of blood T cell repertoires in COVID-19. Study-wide background: Acute-phase and convalescent COVID-19 samples originated in the United States, Italy and Spain. The analysed material was cDNA or gDNA that came from T cells, B-cell-depleted T cells, or PBMCs.

In germline, CDR1 is GTSNPN, CDR2 SVGIG (reference sequence). V shed 3 bases and J 11 bases; nucleotides not matched to a gene: 9. The CDR3 extends over 13 amino acids. In the study's own analysis: The assay estimated nucleated cells by amplifying reference gene primers. Method: immunoSEQ multiplex PCR; TCRdb's copy keeps in-frame clones and lacks some. That table gives V, J and clone size, and the DNA gave D and trimming. This sample has 35,000 to 50,000 clones, with about 86% found just once. Input material: peripheral blood. The chain links TRBV30 to TRBJ1-5, with 8 bases identical to TRBD1. The TCR comes from a human donor with acute or convalescent COVID-19. The donor label of this sample is uncertain. The CDR3 region is CAWSDRGKMTQHF. DNA for the CDR3: TGTGCCTGGAGCGACAGGGGAAAGATGACCCAGCATTTT.